Sequencing of this T cell receptor (beta chain) was carried out in a study of T cells in Graves' hyperthyroidism and ophthalmopathy. Regarding the study as a whole: The model predicted ophthalmopathy a median roughly six months before onset. Most expanded thyroid clonotypes above 0.001 recurred in blood. A 13 V-J signature model discriminated ophthalmopathy versus stable hyperthyroidism.

The investigators amplified TCR beta CDR3 regions from RNA transcripts. An initial round of RT-PCR targeting the TCR CDR3 relied on the HTBI primer set. TCRdb re-derived calls from the multiplex PCR reads in MiXCR, one entry per CDR3 protein. The data hold hundreds of thousands of distinct CDR3 sequences, with roughly 40% observed a single time. The table lists this clonotype with a few counts. What it binds is not known. A junction boundary mismatches the germline segment, possibly from a read error. Germline assignment: CDR1 SEHNR and CDR2 FQNEAQ (reference sequence). This CDR3 region has 14 residues. Patients having uncontrolled infection, another autoimmune disease, pregnancy or lactation were not included.

The origin of this receptor is a man aged 18 to 29 with Graves' hyperthyroidism. The chain links TRBV7-9 to TRBJ1-1, with D hard to call. Sample: blood. CDR3 DNA sequence: TGCGCCAGCAGCCAAGATGCGACGAACACTGAAGCTTTCTTT. Amino acids: CASSQDATNTEAFF.